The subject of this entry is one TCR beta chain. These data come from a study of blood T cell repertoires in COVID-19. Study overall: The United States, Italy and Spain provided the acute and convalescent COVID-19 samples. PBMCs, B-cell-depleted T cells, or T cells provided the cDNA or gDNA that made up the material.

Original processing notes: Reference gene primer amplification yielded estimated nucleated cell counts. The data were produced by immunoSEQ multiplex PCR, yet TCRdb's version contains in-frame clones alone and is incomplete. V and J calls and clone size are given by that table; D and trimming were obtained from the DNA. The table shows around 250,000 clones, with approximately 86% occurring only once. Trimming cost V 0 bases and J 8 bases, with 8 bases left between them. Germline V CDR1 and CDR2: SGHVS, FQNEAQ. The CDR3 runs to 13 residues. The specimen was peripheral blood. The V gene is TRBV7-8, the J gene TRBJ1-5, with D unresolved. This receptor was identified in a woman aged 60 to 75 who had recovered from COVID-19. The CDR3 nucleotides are TGTGCCAGCAGCTTAGCCCAGGTTGAGCCCCAGCATTTT. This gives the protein CASSLAQVEPQHF.